This T cell receptor (beta chain) was recorded in a study of PD-1 blockade in classical Hodgkin lymphoma. Study-wide background: Patients had nivolumab dosed at 3 mg/kg, delivered intravenously every 2 weeks.

After autologous stem cell transplantation all patients relapsed, and prior brentuximab vedotin exposure differed between cohorts. Deletions cut 2 bases from V and 4 bases from J, with 15 bases between. Germline CDR1 is MDHEN and CDR2 is SYDVKM. The CDR3 covers 15 residues. The method was immunoSEQ multiplex PCR; TCRdb's version includes in-frame clones alone and lacks a portion of them. The table includes approximately 100,000 clones, roughly 92% detected once. Study-wide findings and caveats: Factors driving the repertoire differences, possibly disease activity or prior therapy, remain undefined. Before treatment, TCR diversity in newly diagnosed patients was reportedly lower than in healthy donors. Partial responders and progressors had significantly lower baseline TCR diversity.

In the case of this clone: Its antigen is not known.

The sequence derives from a human donor with classical Hodgkin lymphoma. The gene calls are TRBV28 and TRBJ2-7; a weak D match, TRBD1 (6 bases). The source material was peripheral blood mononuclear cells (PBMCs), sampled at baseline. DNA for the CDR3: TGTGCCAGCAGTTTAGTTAGGCAGGGGTCTTACGAGCAGTACTTC. Translated: CASSLVRQGSYEQYF. The variable domain in full, with the rest retrieved from reference TRBV28 and TRBJ2-7, is DVKVTQSSRYLVKRTGEKVFLECVQDMDHENMFWYRQDPGLGLRLIYFSYDVKMKEKGDIPEGYSVSREKKERFSLILESASTNQTSMYLCASSLVRQGSYEQYFGPGTRLTVT.